This TCR beta chain derives from a study of CD8+ T cells in alopecia areata. Sample share makes this clone medium-sized. Gene names and germline refer to mouse. From the germline J gene comes the end of the CDR3, since the read stops 4 residues before it. CDR3 size: 14 residues. CDR1 NNHDY and CDR2 SYVADS come from the germline V gene. With V trimmed by 6 bases and J by 0 bases, 2 bases remained unmatched. Using CD4, CD8alpha, NKG2D, NKG2ACE and other markers, pooled cutaneous lymph node cells were sorted. Sequencing templates came from extracted RNA that was reverse transcribed into cDNA. Sequenced by immunoSEQ multiplex PCR; TCRdb stores in-frame clones only, minus some. Sampling found over 15,000 clones, none seen once.

The chain recombines TRBV13-3 with TRBJ1-4, with TRBD1 matching over 7 bases. This TCR came from a C3H/HeJ mouse with alopecia areata. The mouse strain carries the MHC haplotype H2-k. The specimen sequenced was CD8+ T cells sorted from a lymph node. CDR3 DNA, as far as it was read: TGTGCCAGCACCGGGACAGTTTCCAACGAA. It yields the protein CASTGTVSNE. The entire CDR3 is CASTGTVSNERLFF.